The sequence of this TCR beta chain was determined in a study of T cell changes during pregnancy in multiple sclerosis. TCRdb's copy holds only in-frame clones and misses some; the assay was immunoSEQ multiplex PCR. The sample records roughly 54,000 clones, 80% to 95% being singletons. Germline loops: CDR1 LNHDA, CDR2 SQIVND (reference sequence). There are 11 residues in the CDR3. The V end lost 5 bases, the J end lost 9 bases, and 10 bases lay between the germline ends. The table lists this clone with a few counts. The sample consisted of CD4+ T cells from peripheral blood mononuclear cells, taken after pregnancy. The chain uses TRBV19 and TRBJ1-1, with D possibly TRBD1 on 5 matching bases. This clonotype was sampled from a female donor with multiple sclerosis, enrolled in a pregnancy study. This chain's CDR3 is CASSGGAQAFF. CDR3 sequence (DNA): TGTGCCAGTAGTGGTGGGGCACAAGCTTTCTTT.